This T cell receptor beta chain was observed in a study of CD8+CD57+ T cells in acquired aplastic anemia. In the study overall: Isolated CD4+ and CD8+ cells, once sorted, yielded DNA averaging around 3 ug. Study outcomes and limitations: Researchers reported that CD8+ Simpson's diversity was not significantly different in patients versus controls. Some 31 sequences, all CD8+ CDR3, were shared between patients and controls.

Previously, flow cytometry had revealed CD8+CD57+ cell expansion in the patients chosen for sequencing. No therapy was given to patients before blood sampling. The template used for profiling TCR beta VDJ and CDR3 was genomic DNA. One entry per CDR3 protein, called by TCRdb with MiXCR from the reads. The repertoire includes approximately 150,000 distinct CDR3 sequences, around 43% of them detected once, and roughly 3.2% sits in the top ten. This clonotype was detected ten times or more. Its antigen is as yet unknown. The V gene lost 2 bases and the J gene lost 2 bases, with 18 bases spanning the gap. The CDR3 is 17 residues long. Per the germline V gene, CDR1 is MNHNS and CDR2 is SASEGT.

This chain connects TRBV6-1 to TRBJ1-2; D not resolved. This receptor was taken from a human donor with aplastic anemia. Sequenced sample: sorted CD4+, CD8+, or CD8+CD57+ T cells (not recorded which) from PBMCs. CDR3 in DNA: TGTGCCAGCAGTGAAAGGGCAGAGAGCAAGGCAAACTATGGCTACACCTTC. It specifies CASSERAESKANYGYTF.